The rows below give T cell receptor beta chains drawn from one sample of a study of shared clonotypes between healthy human individuals. Sequencing was performed with immunoSEQ multiplex PCR; in TCRdb, only in-frame clones are kept and a portion is missing. This table has approximately 2,300,000 clones, 80% to 95% appearing once. The sample taken for sequencing was naive CD4+ T cells from PBMCs. The receptor source for this set is a man aged 18 to 29 in good health. Some clones in this sample may be carry-over from other donors' samples. Each CDR3 is given with its conserved first and last residue. Each record gives: J gene, D gene, CDR3 length, V gene, clone size, CDR3 DNA, CDR3 protein. D genes are given only for firm matches. Rows give clone size only sometimes, using once, few, many, or a class for an expanded clone.

TRBJ2-1	-	15	TRBV6-1	-	TGTGCCAGCAGTGGAGGGACGATCGACGCCAATGAGCAGTTCTTC	CASSGGTIDANEQFF
TRBJ2-1	TRBD2	16	TRBV4-3	-	TGCGCCAGCAGCCAAGATCCTAGCGGGAGGGCCGATGAGCAGTTCTTC	CASSQDPSGRADEQFF
TRBJ1-2	-	13	TRBV28	-	TGTGCAATCCCAAGCCGGCCCCACGGGGGCTACACCTTC	CAIPSRPHGGYTF
TRBJ2-1	-	13	TRBV4-1	-	TGCGCCAGCAGCCAAGGACTAGGCCATGAGCAGTTCTTC	CASSQGLGHEQFF
TRBJ1-2	TRBD1	16	TRBV7-2	-	TGTGCCAGCAGCAAAGGACAGGAGGGGGGATCACGTGGCTACACCTTC	CASSKGQEGGSRGYTF
TRBJ2-7	-	13	TRBV5-6	-	TGTGCCAGCAGCTTGGTAGCAACCTACGAGCAGTACTTC	CASSLVATYEQYF
TRBJ2-4	-	16	TRBV27	-	TGTGCCAGCAGCGCCATATCCCTCGGAGGCAAAAACATTCAGTACTTC	CASSAISLGGKNIQYF
TRBJ1-5	-	14	TRBV27	-	TGTGCCAGCAGTTCCTGGCAGGGCGTTCAGCCCCAGCATTTT	CASSSWQGVQPQHF
TRBJ1-3	-	14	TRBV28	-	TGTGCCAGCAGGGTGACAGGCTCTGGAAACACCATATATTTT	CASRVTGSGNTIYF
TRBJ2-1	TRBD2	20	TRBV9	-	TGTGCCAGCAGCGTAGGACAGGGGGCGACTAGCGGGAGGGTTAGCAATGAGCAGTTCTTC	CASSVGQGATSGRVSNEQFF
TRBJ2-1	-	15	TRBV5-4	-	TGTGCCAGCAGCCTCGCGGGGAGCTCCTACAATGAGCAGTTCTTC	CASSLAGSSYNEQFF
TRBJ1-2	-	13	TRBV2	-	TGTGCCAGCAGGCCAACAGCGGACTATGGCTACACCTTC	CASRPTADYGYTF
TRBJ2-7	-	15	TRBV11-2	-	TGTGCCAGCAGCATAGCCGGGGCAAGCTCCTACGAGCAGTACTTC	CASSIAGASSYEQYF
TRBJ2-1	-	11	TRBV20-1	-	TGCAGTGCTAACGGGCCCAATGAGCAGTTCTTC	CSANGPNEQFF
TRBJ1-2	-	13	TRBV6-1	few	TGTGCCAGCAGCACAGCCTCCTCCTATGGCTACACCTTC	CASSTASSYGYTF
TRBJ1-1	-	12	TRBV28	-	TGTGCCAGCAGTGAGTTTAATGCTGAAGCTTTCTTT	CASSEFNAEAFF
TRBJ2-7	TRBD2	15	TRBV5-4	-	TGTGCCAGCAGTTCCCGGACTAGCGGGGGATACGAGCAGTACTTC	CASSSRTSGGYEQYF
TRBJ2-5	-	14	TRBV5-1	once	TGCGCCAGCAGCTTGGGGAGCATCCAAGAGACCCAGTACTTC	CASSLGSIQETQYF
TRBJ1-4	-	13	TRBV4-1	few	TGCGCCAGCAGCCAATTCATAACGGAAAAACTGTTTTTT	CASSQFITEKLFF
TRBJ2-7	-	13	TRBV15	-	TGTGCCACCAGCAGAGGACCCCCCTACGAGCAGTACTTC	CATSRGPPYEQYF
TRBJ2-7	TRBD1	16	TRBV5-1	-	TGCGCCAGCAGCTTGGATGTTAACAGGGGAACCTACGAGCAGTACTTC	CASSLDVNRGTYEQYF
TRBJ1-1	-	13	TRBV5-4	few	TGTGCCAGCAGCGAAGGACGGGGCACTGAAGCTTTCTTT	CASSEGRGTEAFF
TRBJ2-1	-	13	TRBV10-3	-	TGTGCCATCAAGCCTGGGACGAACAATGAGCAGTTCTTC	CAIKPGTNNEQFF
TRBJ2-5	-	15	TRBV7-2	-	TGTGCCAGCAGCTTAGCGCTCGCGCAGGTGGGAGTCCAGTACTTC	CASSLALAQVGVQYF
TRBJ2-1	-	17	TRBV5-8	-	TGTGCCAGCAGCTTGGGTCTAATATTGCTAGGGCGGGGTGAGCAGTTCTTC	CASSLGLILLGRGEQFF
TRBJ1-1	-	13	TRBV9	-	TGTGCCAGCAGCGTACTACCGTCCACTGAAGCTTTCTTT	CASSVLPSTEAFF
TRBJ2-7	TRBD1	15	TRBV11-2	-	TGTGCCAGCAGCTTAGATAGGGGACAGGGCACCGAGCAGTACTTC	CASSLDRGQGTEQYF
TRBJ1-5	-	13	TRBV6-5	few	TGTGCCAGCAGTTACAACAGGAATCAGCCCCAGCATTTT	CASSYNRNQPQHF
TRBJ2-7	-	13	TRBV11-2	-	TGTGCCAGCAGCTTACAGCCTGGGATCGAGCAGTACTTC	CASSLQPGIEQYF
TRBJ2-1	TRBD1	17	TRBV14	once	TGTGCCAGCAGCCCTCGACAGGGCTCTTTATCCTACAATGAGCAGTTCTTC	CASSPRQGSLSYNEQFF
TRBJ1-5	-	15	TRBV5-5	-	TGTGCCAGCAGCCCGGGAGCCATTAGCAATCAGCCCCAGCATTTT	CASSPGAISNQPQHF
TRBJ2-1	-	15	TRBV5-4	-	TGTGCCAGCAGCTTGGGGGACCGAATGAACAATGAGCAGTTCTTC	CASSLGDRMNNEQFF
TRBJ2-7	-	12	TRBV9	-	TGTGCCAGCAGCGGGCCTATCGGCGAGCAGTACTTC	CASSGPIGEQYF
TRBJ2-4	TRBD1	18	TRBV28	-	TGTGCCACCACCCTCCCGGGGACAGGGGGCGCTTCCAAAAACATTCAGTACTTC	CATTLPGTGGASKNIQYF
TRBJ2-1	-	13	TRBV7-9	-	TGTGCCAGCAGCTATCCCCTTGTTGGTGAGCAGTTCTTC	CASSYPLVGEQFF
TRBJ1-5	TRBD1	15	TRBV6-5	-	TGTGCCAGCAGAGTAAAAAGGGGGACAGGGCAGCCCCAGCATTTT	CASRVKRGTGQPQHF
TRBJ1-5	TRBD1	16	TRBV27	-	TGTGCCAGCAGTTCGCTAGGTCAGGGGGGCAATCAGCCCCAGCATTTT	CASSSLGQGGNQPQHF
TRBJ2-4	TRBD2	15	TRBV9	-	TGTGCCAGCAGCGTAGAGGGACTAGTCGGCAACATTCAGTACTTC	CASSVEGLVGNIQYF
TRBJ2-7	TRBD1	14	TRBV28	-	TGTGCCAGCAACTCCGGGGACAGACTCTACGAGCAGTACTTC	CASNSGDRLYEQYF
TRBJ1-4	-	13	TRBV19	-	TGTGCCAGTAGTATAAACTATCGTGAAAAACTGTTTTTT	CASSINYREKLFF
TRBJ2-3	-	14	TRBV4-2	-	TGTGCCAGCAGCCAAGGTGGGGGTGTTTATACGCAGTATTTT	CASSQGGGVYTQYF
TRBJ1-3	-	16	TRBV5-4	-	TGTGCCAGCAGCTTGAGTACAGCCTCTTCTGGAAACACCATATATTTT	CASSLSTASSGNTIYF
TRBJ1-1	-	14	TRBV28	-	TGTGCCAGCAGTTCGCCGGGGGCGGCCACTGAAGCTTTCTTT	CASSSPGAATEAFF
TRBJ2-5	TRBD2	16	TRBV5-1	-	TGCGCCAGCAAAGTCGCGCTAGCGGGAGGGCAAGAGACCCAGTACTTC	CASKVALAGGQETQYF
TRBJ2-7	-	14	TRBV7-2	-	TGTGCCAGCAGCTTAAGGTCGTACTCCTACGAGCAGTACTTC	CASSLRSYSYEQYF
TRBJ2-5	-	12	TRBV28	-	TGTGCCAGCACCCCGGCGGGAGAGACCCAGTACTTC	CASTPAGETQYF
TRBJ1-3	-	17	TRBV4-1	-	TGCGCCAGCAGCCACGCCCCTGGGAGGGGAGCTGGAAACACCATATATTTT	CASSHAPGRGAGNTIYF
TRBJ1-5	TRBD1	19	TRBV5-4	-	TGTGCCAGCAGCATCTACCGGGACAGGGAAATGAGAGGCAATCAGCCCCAGCATTTT	CASSIYRDREMRGNQPQHF
TRBJ1-4	-	15	TRBV2	-	TGTGCCAGCAGTGGACTGGGCCAGCGTCGGGAAAAACTGTTTTTT	CASSGLGQRREKLFF
TRBJ2-1	-	13	TRBV18	-	TGTGCCAGCTCACCCCTTTCTTACAATGAGCAGTTCTTC	CASSPLSYNEQFF
TRBJ2-7	-	15	TRBV6-6	-	TGTGCCAGCAGTTACGCGACAGATGAGACCTACGAGCAGTACTTC	CASSYATDETYEQYF
TRBJ2-7	-	14	TRBV2	-	TGTGCCAGCAGTGATCACCGTCAGTCCTACGAGCAGTACTTC	CASSDHRQSYEQYF
TRBJ2-6	-	15	TRBV7-3	-	TGTGCCAGCAGCTTAATATACTCTGGGGCCAACGTCCTGACTTTC	CASSLIYSGANVLTF
TRBJ1-2	TRBD1	14	TRBV6-5	-	TGTGCCAGCAGTGGGGGACAGGGCGGGTATGGCTACACCTTC	CASSGGQGGYGYTF
TRBJ1-1	-	13	TRBV6-6	-	TGTGCCAGCAGTGGACAGCCGAACACTGAAGCTTTCTTT	CASSGQPNTEAFF
TRBJ1-3	-	11	TRBV30	-	TGTGCCTGGTTTTCAGGAAACACCATATATTTT	CAWFSGNTIYF